This TCR beta chain was identified during a study of blood T cell repertoires in COVID-19. The protocol was immunoSEQ multiplex PCR, while the TCRdb copy is restricted to in-frame clones and leaves out a portion. Of around 100,000 clones detected, approximately 90% appear once; the ten largest clones hold under 6%. There are 15 residues in the CDR3. Germline values: CDR1 SEHNR, CDR2 FQNEAQ (reference sequence). The V gene end was trimmed by 5 bases and the J gene end by 6 bases; junction bases not matched to a gene: 7. The TCR originated in a woman in her 50s with acute or convalescent COVID-19. The J gene is TRBJ2-2, the V gene TRBV7-9; 9 nucleotides line up with TRBD1. Sequenced input: peripheral blood. The CDR3 region is CASSPGTGRSGELFF. In nucleotides, the CDR3 is TGTGCCAGCAGCCCCGGGACAGGGAGGTCCGGGGAGCTGTTTTTT.